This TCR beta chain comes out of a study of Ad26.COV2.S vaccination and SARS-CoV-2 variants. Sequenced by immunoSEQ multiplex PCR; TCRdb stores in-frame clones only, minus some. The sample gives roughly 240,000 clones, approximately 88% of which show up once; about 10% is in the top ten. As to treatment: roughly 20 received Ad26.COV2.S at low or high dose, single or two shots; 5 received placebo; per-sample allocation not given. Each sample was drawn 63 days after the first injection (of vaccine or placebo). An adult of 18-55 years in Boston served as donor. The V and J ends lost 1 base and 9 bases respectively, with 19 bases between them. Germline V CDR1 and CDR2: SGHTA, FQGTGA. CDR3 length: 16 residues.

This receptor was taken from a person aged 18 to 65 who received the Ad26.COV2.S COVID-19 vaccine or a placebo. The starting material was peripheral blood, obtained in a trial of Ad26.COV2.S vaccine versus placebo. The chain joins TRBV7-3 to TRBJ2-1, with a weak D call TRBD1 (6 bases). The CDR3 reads CASSLKGDGRVGEQFF. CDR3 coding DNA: TGTGCCAGCAGCTTAAAGGGGGATGGGAGAGTAGGTGAGCAGTTCTTC.